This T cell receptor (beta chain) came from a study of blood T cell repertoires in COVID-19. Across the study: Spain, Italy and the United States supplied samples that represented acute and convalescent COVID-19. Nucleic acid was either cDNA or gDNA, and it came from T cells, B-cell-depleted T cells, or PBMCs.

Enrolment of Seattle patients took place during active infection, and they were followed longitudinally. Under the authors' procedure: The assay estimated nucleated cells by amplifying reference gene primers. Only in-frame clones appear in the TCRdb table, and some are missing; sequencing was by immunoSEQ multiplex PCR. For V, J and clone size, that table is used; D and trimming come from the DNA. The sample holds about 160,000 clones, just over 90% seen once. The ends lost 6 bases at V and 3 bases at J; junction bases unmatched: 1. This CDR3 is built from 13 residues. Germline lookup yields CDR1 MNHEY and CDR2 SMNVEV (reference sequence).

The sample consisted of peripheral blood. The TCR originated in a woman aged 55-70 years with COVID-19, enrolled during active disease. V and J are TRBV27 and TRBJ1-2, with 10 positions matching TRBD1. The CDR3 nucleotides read TGTGCCAGCAGGACAGGGGGCGACTATGGCTACACCTTC. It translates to CASRTGGDYGYTF.